This TCR beta chain was profiled in a study of blood T cell repertoires in COVID-19 (dated by TCRdb to 2020 to 2021). About the investigation overall: Recovered participants in ImmuneRACE Cohort 3 were defined by two consecutive negative NP/OP PCR tests, clearance by a healthcare professional, or resolution of symptoms. Collaborator samples came from the United States, Italy and Spain and covered acute and convalescent phases of COVID-19. The prospective study material was composed of cDNA or gDNA derived from T cells, B-cell-depleted T cells, or PBMCs. Subjects who had been exposed to COVID-19, were actively infected with it, or had recovered from it provided the deeply sampled blood TCRbeta repertoires that made up the dataset. The repertoires were made available in a free public database intended to serve as a resource for research on the immune response to SARS-CoV-2. Samples were obtained from the ongoing ImmuneRACE study (first 160 participants) and from about 1,300 subjects provided by 6 global collaborators. A de-identified subject ID, COVID-19 status, age in years and sex were almost always included in the sample metadata. Where available, HLA class I and class II types were obtained from metadata supplied by the sample provider rather than from assay-based typing.

Participants in the prospective study were aged roughly 18 to 95 years, lived in about two dozen United States geographic areas, and enrolled through a virtual design. In the prospective study, participants were assigned to cohorts based on the clinical history participants reported in a screening survey and a study questionnaire. In the prospective study, whole blood, serum and a nasopharyngeal or oropharyngeal swab were collected from each participant by mobile phlebotomists. Prospective study participants could optionally give additional blood draws and questionnaires over an approximately two-month period. Before DNA extraction, prospective study blood samples were shipped either frozen or at room temperature. The CDR3 spans 13 residues, from the cysteine through the phenylalanine. Here the CDR3 DNA is all that survives: 39 bases in frame from base 1. CDR1 and CDR2 (SGHAT, FQNNGV) derive from the germline V gene. A distance of 9 bases separates the germline ends of V and J, which lose 0 bases and 7 bases respectively.

Comments on this clone: Which antigen it targets is not known. One base away there is no much larger clone; base qualities are not given.

TCRbeta CDR3 regions were amplified from genomic DNA by means of the immunoSEQ Assay, a bias-controlled multiplex PCR. On the study's bioinformatics: The number of nucleated cells in each sample was estimated from the amplification of reference gene primers within the assay. Sequence reads were collapsed and filtered to measure the absolute abundance of every unique TCRbeta CDR3 rearrangement. For each sample, productive Simpson clonality was calculated by taking the square root of Simpson's diversity index across productive rearrangements. TCRdb's version of the immuneACCESS table is confined to in-frame rearrangements and falls short of the full clone set. An unresolved V gene accounts for under half of the shortfall where checked; the remainder is of unknown origin. V, J and clone size reflect that table, while D and trimming were determined from the DNA. The sample table lists over 110,000 clones, 75% to 90% of them with a count of one. The ten largest clones represent 3.9% of the sample.

Overall study results and their limits: How much clinical and demographic metadata was included differed by source and by participant, and the metadata was provided uncurated.

Sample: PBMCs or T cells enriched from blood (not recorded which). This clonotype was sampled from a man aged 45-65 years in a cohort exposed to, infected with or recovered from COVID-19 (not recorded which). Here the chain combines TRBV11-2 and TRBJ2-5; a tentative D match to TRBD2 spans 5 bases. The sequenced DNA: TGTGCCAGCAGCTTAGATCGGGGTGGGACCCAGTACTTC. Translated, this gives CASSLDRGGTQYF.